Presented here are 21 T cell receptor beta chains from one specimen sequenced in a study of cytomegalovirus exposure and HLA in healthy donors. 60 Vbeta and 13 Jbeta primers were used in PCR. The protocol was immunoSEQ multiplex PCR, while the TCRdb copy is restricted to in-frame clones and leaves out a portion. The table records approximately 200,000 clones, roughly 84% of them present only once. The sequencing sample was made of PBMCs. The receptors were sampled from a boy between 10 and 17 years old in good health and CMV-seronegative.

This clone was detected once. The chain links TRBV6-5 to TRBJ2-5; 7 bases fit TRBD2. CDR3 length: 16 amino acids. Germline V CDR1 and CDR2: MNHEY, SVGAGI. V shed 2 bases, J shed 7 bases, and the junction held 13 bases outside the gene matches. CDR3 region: CASSYASGTTEGTQYF. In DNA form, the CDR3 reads TGTGCCAGCAGTTACGCAAGCGGGACTACCGAGGGGACCCAGTACTTC.

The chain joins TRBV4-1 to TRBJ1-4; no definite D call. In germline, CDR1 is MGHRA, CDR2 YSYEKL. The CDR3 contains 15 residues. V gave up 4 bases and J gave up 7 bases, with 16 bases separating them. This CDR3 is CASSLHLGRTEKLFF. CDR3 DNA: TGCGCCAGCAGCCTCCACCTAGGGAGAACTGAAAAACTGTTTTTT.

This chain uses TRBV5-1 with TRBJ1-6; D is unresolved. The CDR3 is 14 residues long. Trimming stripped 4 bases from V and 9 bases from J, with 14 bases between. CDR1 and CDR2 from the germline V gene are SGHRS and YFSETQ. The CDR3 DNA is TGCGCCAGCAGCGAGGACTCCGGAATTTCACCCCTCCACTTT. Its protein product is CASSEDSGISPLHF.

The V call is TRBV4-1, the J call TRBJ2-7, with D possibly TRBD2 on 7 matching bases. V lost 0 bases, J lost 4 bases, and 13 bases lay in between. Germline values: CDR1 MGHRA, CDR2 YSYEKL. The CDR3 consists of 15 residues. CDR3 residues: CASSQDPGGRYEQYF. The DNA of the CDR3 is TGCGCCAGCAGCCAAGACCCGGGGGGCAGGTACGAGCAGTACTTC.

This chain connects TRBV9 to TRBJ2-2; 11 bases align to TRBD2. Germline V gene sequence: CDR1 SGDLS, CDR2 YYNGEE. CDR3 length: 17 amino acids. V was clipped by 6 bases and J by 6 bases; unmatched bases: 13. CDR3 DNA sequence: TGTGCCAGCACCGGGACTAGCGGAGCCAGCCGGGCCGGGGAGCTGTTTTTT. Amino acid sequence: CASTGTSGASRAGELFF.

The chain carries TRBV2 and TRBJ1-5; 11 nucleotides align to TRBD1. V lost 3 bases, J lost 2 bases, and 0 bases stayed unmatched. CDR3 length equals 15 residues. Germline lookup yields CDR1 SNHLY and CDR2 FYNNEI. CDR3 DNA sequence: TGTGCCAGCAGTGAGGGACAGGGGGGCAATCAGCCCCAGCATTTT. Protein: CASSEGQGGNQPQHF. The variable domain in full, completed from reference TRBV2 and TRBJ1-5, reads EPEVTQTPSHQVTQMGQEVILRCVPISNHLYFYWYRQILGQKVEFLVSFYNNEISEKSEIFDDQFSVERPDGSNFTLKIRSTKLEDSAMYFCASSEGQGGNQPQHFGDGTRLSIL.

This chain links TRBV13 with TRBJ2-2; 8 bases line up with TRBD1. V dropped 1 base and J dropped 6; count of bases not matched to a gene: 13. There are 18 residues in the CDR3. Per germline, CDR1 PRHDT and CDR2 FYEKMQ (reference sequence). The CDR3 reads CASSLVPWTGKSPGELFF. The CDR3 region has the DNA TGTGCCAGCAGCTTAGTTCCGTGGACAGGGAAGTCTCCCGGGGAGCTGTTTTTT.

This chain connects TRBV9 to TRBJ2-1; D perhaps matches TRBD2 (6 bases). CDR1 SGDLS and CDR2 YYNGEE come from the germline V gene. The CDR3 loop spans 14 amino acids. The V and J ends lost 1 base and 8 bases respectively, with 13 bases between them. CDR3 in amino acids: CASSVRRAGYEQFF. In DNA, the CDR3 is TGTGCCAGCAGCGTAAGGAGGGCCGGGTATGAGCAGTTCTTC.

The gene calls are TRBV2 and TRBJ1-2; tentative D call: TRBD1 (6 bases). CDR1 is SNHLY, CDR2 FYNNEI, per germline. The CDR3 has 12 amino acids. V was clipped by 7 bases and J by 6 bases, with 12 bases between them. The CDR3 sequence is CASNRDNHGYTF. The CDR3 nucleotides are TGTGCCAGCAACCGGGACAACCATGGCTACACCTTC.

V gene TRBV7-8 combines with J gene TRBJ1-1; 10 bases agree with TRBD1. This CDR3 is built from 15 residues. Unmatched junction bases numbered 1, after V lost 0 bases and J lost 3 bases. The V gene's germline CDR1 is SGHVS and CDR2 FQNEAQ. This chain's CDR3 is CASSLAGQGYTEAFF. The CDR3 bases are TGTGCCAGCAGCTTAGCGGGACAGGGGTACACTGAAGCTTTCTTT.

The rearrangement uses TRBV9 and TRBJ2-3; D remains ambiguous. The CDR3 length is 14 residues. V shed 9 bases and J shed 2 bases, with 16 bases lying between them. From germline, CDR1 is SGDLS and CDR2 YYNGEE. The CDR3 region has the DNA TGTGCCACCTCCCCTGGTGGCAACACAGATACGCAGTATTTT. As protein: CATSPGGNTDTQYF.

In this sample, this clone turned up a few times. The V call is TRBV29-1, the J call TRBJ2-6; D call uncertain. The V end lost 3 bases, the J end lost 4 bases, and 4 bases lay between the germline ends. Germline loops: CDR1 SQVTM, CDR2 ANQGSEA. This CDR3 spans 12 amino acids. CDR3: CSVDAGANVLTF. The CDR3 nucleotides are TGCAGCGTTGATGCGGGGGCCAACGTCCTGACTTTC.

The CDR3 nucleotides read TGCAGCGTTCCTAGCGGGAATCCAGATACGCAGTATTTT. Translated: CSVPSGNPDTQYF. The chain carries TRBV29-1 and TRBJ2-3; 9 bases agree with TRBD2. V gave up 5 bases and J gave up 4 bases; unmatched junction bases: 4. Germline V gives CDR1 SQVTM, CDR2 ANQGSEA. The CDR3 sequence is 13 residues long.

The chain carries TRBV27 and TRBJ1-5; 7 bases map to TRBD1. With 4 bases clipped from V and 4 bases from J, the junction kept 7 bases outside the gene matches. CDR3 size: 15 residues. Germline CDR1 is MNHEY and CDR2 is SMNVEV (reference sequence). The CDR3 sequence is CASSSVAGGNQPQHF. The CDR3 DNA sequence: TGTGCCAGCAGTTCCGTGGCAGGGGGTAATCAGCCCCAGCATTTT.

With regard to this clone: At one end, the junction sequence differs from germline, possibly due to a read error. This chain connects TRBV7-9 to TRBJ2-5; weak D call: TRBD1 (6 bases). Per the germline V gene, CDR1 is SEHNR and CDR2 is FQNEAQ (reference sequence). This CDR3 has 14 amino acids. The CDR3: CSSSEDREKETQYF. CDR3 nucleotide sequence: TGTTCCAGCAGCGAGGACAGAGAGAAAGAGACCCAGTACTTC.

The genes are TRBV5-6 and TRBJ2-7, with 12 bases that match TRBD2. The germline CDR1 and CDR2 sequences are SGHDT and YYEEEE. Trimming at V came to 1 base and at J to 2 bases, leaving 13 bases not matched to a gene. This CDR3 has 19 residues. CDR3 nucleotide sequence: TGTGCCAGCAGCTTGTACCTAGCGGGAGGGCCTTTAGTCCCCTACGAGCAGTACTTC. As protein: CASSLYLAGGPLVPYEQYF. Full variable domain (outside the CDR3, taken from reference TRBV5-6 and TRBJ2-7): DAGVTQSPTHLIKTRGQQVTLRCSPKSGHDTVSWYQQALGQGPQFIFQYYEEEERQRGNFPDRFSGHQFPNYSSELNVNALLLGDSALYLCASSLYLAGGPLVPYEQYFGPGTRLTVT.

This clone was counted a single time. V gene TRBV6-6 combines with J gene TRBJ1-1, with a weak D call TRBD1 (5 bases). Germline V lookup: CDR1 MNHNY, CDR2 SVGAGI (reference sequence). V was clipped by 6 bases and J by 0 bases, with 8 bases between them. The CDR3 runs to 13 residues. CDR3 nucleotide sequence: TGTGCCAGCAGCCAGGGTCTGAACACTGAAGCTTTCTTT. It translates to CASSQGLNTEAFF.

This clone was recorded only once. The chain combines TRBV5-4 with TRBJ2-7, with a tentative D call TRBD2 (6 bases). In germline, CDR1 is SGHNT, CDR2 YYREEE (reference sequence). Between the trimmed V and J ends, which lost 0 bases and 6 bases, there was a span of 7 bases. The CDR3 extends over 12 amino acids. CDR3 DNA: TGTGCCAGCAGCTTGGTCGGGGGCGAGCAGTACTTC. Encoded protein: CASSLVGGEQYF.

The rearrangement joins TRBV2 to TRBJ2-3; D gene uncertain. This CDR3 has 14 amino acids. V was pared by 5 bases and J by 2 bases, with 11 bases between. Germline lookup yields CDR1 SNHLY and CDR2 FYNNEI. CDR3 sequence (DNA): TGTGCCAGCAGTATGAACAGTTACACAGATACGCAGTATTTT. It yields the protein CASSMNSYTDTQYF.

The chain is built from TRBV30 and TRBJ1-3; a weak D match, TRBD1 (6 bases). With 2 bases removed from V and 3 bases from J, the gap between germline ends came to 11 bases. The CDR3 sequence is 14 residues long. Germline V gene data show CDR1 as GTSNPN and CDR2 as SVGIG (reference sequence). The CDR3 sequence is CAWSPGTLGNTIYF. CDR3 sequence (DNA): TGTGCCTGGAGTCCAGGGACACTTGGAAACACCATATATTTT.

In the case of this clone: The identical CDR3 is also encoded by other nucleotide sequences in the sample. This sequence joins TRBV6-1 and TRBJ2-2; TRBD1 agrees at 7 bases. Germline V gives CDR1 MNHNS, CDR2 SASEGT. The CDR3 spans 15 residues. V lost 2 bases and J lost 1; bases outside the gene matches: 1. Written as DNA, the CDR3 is TGTGCCAGCAGTGAACGACAGGGGAACACCGGGGAGCTGTTTTTT. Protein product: CASSERQGNTGELFF.